Each of the 32 T cell receptor beta chains below was sequenced from the same sample in a study of graft-versus-host responses after intestinal transplantation. These receptors' targets are unknown. Assay used: immunoSEQ multiplex PCR; TCRdb lists only in-frame clones, some missing. Among about 120,000 clones listed, 85% to 95% were seen once. Source: unstimulated CD4+ T cells sorted from spleen or lymph node cells, taken before transplant. The receptors derive from a human donor who was the organ donor for an intestinal transplant.

The rearrangement links TRBV5-1 to TRBJ2-2, with a possible D match to TRBD1 (6 bases). V was cut by 5 bases and J by 3 bases, with 17 bases left in between. CDR1 SGHRS and CDR2 YFSETQ come from the germline V gene. The CDR3 consists of 16 residues. The CDR3 DNA sequence: TGCGCCAGCAGTAACCCGCAGGGGCCGTACACCGGGGAGCTGTTTTTT. It is translated as CASSNPQGPYTGELFF.

The CDR3 region has the DNA TGTGCCGGGGGGCTAGGGAAGGGAGATACGCAGTATTTT. Protein: CAGGLGKGDTQYF. This chain joins TRBV30 and TRBJ2-3, with D perhaps assigned TRBD1 or TRBD2 (6 bases each). Germline V gene lookup returns CDR1 GTSNPN and CDR2 SVGIG (reference sequence). V lost 8 bases and J lost 5, with 17 bases in between. CDR3 size: 13 residues.

In DNA form, the CDR3 reads TGCGCCAGCAGCCAAGTCTTGACCCTCCAACATAAAAACATTCAGTACTTC. It codes for CASSQVLTLQHKNIQYF. The chain has TRBV4-1 and TRBJ2-4; D ambiguous. The CDR3 loop spans 17 amino acids. The V end was cut by 1 base, the J end by 4 bases, with 17 bases between. Germline CDR1 MGHRA, CDR2 YSYEKL.

The chain is built from TRBV19 and TRBJ1-1; the D gene is possibly TRBD1 (6 bases). With 6 bases removed from V and 4 bases from J, the gap between germline ends came to 12 bases. The germline V gene has CDR1 LNHDA and CDR2 SQIVND (reference sequence). The length of the CDR3 is 13 residues. CDR3 DNA: TGTGCCAGTAGGCATATAGGGGGCACTGAAGCTTTCTTT. The encoded protein is CASRHIGGTEAFF.

This clone is a singleton in its sample. This chain joins TRBV28 and TRBJ1-2, with TRBD1 identical over 8 bases. The germline V gene encodes CDR1 MDHEN and CDR2 SYDVKM. The trim removed 5 bases at V and 6 bases at J, leaving 8 bases unmatched. The length of the CDR3 is 14 residues. CDR3 in amino acids: CASSPTDRDNGYTF. The CDR3 nucleotides read TGTGCCAGCAGTCCGACGGACAGGGATAATGGCTACACCTTC.

DNA of the CDR3: TGTGCCAGCGGTCGGGACGGCGGAGGGAGATGGGAGCAGTACTTC. Its protein product is CASGRDGGGRWEQYF. This rearrangement joins TRBV5-4 to TRBJ2-5, with D perhaps matching TRBD2 (6 bases). V gave up 7 bases and J gave up 11 bases, with 27 bases separating them. CDR1 and CDR2 from the germline V gene are SGHNT and YYREEE (reference sequence). This CDR3 comprises 15 residues.

This clone was counted a few times. The chain uses TRBV10-2 and TRBJ2-7; tentatively, D is TRBD1 (7 bases). Per the germline V gene, CDR1 is WSHSY and CDR2 is SAAADI. The CDR3 totals 13 residues. Between the trimmed V and J ends, which lost 8 bases and 4 bases, there was a span of 15 bases. The CDR3 loop reads CASGGTVSYEQYF. The CDR3 DNA follows: TGCGCCAGCGGGGGGACAGTTTCGTACGAGCAGTACTTC.

The chain links TRBV7-7 to TRBJ2-1; no clear D. This CDR3 is built from 15 residues. From germline, CDR1 is SSHAT and CDR2 FNYEAQ (reference sequence). V lost 1 base and J 0 bases, leaving 7 bases between the germline ends. CDR3 amino acids: CASSLVPGSYNEQFF. In DNA, the CDR3 is TGTGCCAGCAGCTTAGTTCCAGGCTCCTACAATGAGCAGTTCTTC.

V and J are TRBV29-1 and TRBJ2-3, with D possibly being TRBD2 (8 bases). Germline values: CDR1 SQVTM, CDR2 ANQGSEA. The germline V and J ends were trimmed by 5 bases and 13 bases, with 25 bases remaining between them. The CDR3 totals 14 residues. The CDR3 DNA reads as TGCAGCGTTCGAGTCGGGGGGGACAGCCCTTGGGAGTATTTT. Residues: CSVRVGGDSPWEYF.

The V call is TRBV29-1, the J call TRBJ1-2; possible D gene TRBD1, 6 bases. Trimming shortened V by 5 bases and J by 8 bases, and 12 bases separated the two germline ends. This CDR3 has 11 amino acids. Germline loops: CDR1 SQVTM, CDR2 ANQGSEA. The CDR3 spells CSVNRAGGYTF. The DNA for the CDR3 is TGCAGCGTTAACAGGGCGGGCGGCTACACCTTC. The entire variable domain, with the rest obtained from reference TRBV29-1 and TRBJ1-2, is as follows: SAVISQKPSRDICQRGTSLTIQCQVDSQVTMMFWYRQQPGQSLTLIATANQGSEATYESGFVIDKFPISRPNLTFSTLTVSNMSPEDSSIYLCSVNRAGGYTFGSGTRLTVV.

Turning to this clone: One end of the junction varies from germline; a read error may be responsible. The same CDR3 arises from other DNA sequences in this sample as well. The chain links TRBV7-7 to TRBJ2-6; D is undetermined. The CDR3 extends over 16 amino acids. Germline lookup yields CDR1 SSHAT and CDR2 FNYEAQ (reference sequence). CDR3 DNA: TGTGCTAGCAGCGTTGGGGTCCACTCTGGGGCCAACGTCCTGACTTTC. It codes for CASSVGVHSGANVLTF. The full variable domain, its missing parts supplied by reference TRBV7-7 and TRBJ2-6, is GAGVSQSPRYKVTKRGQDVTLRCDPISSHATLYWYQQALGQGPEFLTYFNYEAQPDKSGLPSDRFSAERPEGSISTLTIQRTEQRDSAMYRCASSVGVHSGANVLTFGAGSRLTVL.

The chain couples TRBV6-5 to TRBJ2-7, with 7 bases identical to TRBD1. Losses at the gene ends were 5 bases for V and 0 bases for J; bases not matched to a gene: 7. Germline CDR1 and CDR2: MNHEY and SVGAGI. The CDR3 runs to 15 residues. The CDR3 bases are TGTGCCAGCAGTCGCTCGACAGGGCCCTCCTACGAGCAGTACTTC. This sequence encodes CASSRSTGPSYEQYF.

The CDR3 DNA reads TGTGCCAGCAGTCCCACCGGGACAGTTTACGACGAGCAGTACTTC. Translated: CASSPTGTVYDEQYF. The chain employs TRBV6-5 and TRBJ2-7; TRBD1 matches 7 bases. Germline CDR1 MNHEY, CDR2 SVGAGI. V was pared by 5 bases and J by 5 bases, with 12 bases of the junction left unmatched. The CDR3 contains 15 residues.

V and J are TRBV10-1 and TRBJ2-7; possibly TRBD2 for D (6 bases). Per the germline V gene, CDR1 is WNHNN and CDR2 is SYGVQD (reference sequence). V was trimmed by 11 bases and J by 4 bases, leaving 15 bases between them. The CDR3 sequence is 12 residues long. The CDR3 DNA is TGCGCCGTAGGAGGGTGGAGTTACGAGCAGTACTTC. Its translation: CAVGGWSYEQYF.

V and J are TRBV14 and TRBJ2-1, with D perhaps being TRBD1 or TRBD2 (5 bases each). The germline V gene encodes CDR1 SGHDN and CDR2 FVKESK. V dropped 1 base and J dropped 0 bases, with 13 bases sitting between them. CDR3 length: 17 residues. The DNA of the CDR3 is TGTGCCAGCAGCCAAGTGCCCCAGGGACCCTCCTACAATGAGCAGTTCTTC. Translation gives CASSQVPQGPSYNEQFF.

The gene calls are TRBV7-2 and TRBJ2-5, with 10 bases lining up with TRBD2. Germline trimming cut 6 bases from V and 5 bases from J; bases unmatched to any gene: 12. The CDR3 extends over 16 amino acids. CDR1 and CDR2 from the germline V gene are SGHTA and FQGNSA. CDR3 sequence: CASRAGGPGFGETQYF. CDR3 in DNA: TGTGCCAGCAGAGCGGGAGGGCCTGGGTTTGGGGAGACCCAGTACTTC. The full variable domain, in which reference TRBV7-2 and TRBJ2-5 provide the parts outside the CDR3, is GAGVSQSPSNKVTEKGKDVELRCDPISGHTALYWYRQSLGQGLEFLIYFQGNSAPDKSGLPSDRFSAERTGGSVSTLTIQRTQQEDSAVYLCASRAGGPGFGETQYFGPGTRLLVL.

The chain combines TRBV5-4 with TRBJ2-5; D is undetermined. V was pared by 4 bases and J by 5 bases, with 15 bases between. CDR3 length: 14 residues. Germline V gives CDR1 SGHNT, CDR2 YYREEE (reference sequence). The CDR3 reads CASSGRDPGETQYF. The DNA for the CDR3 is TGTGCCAGCAGCGGGCGCGATCCGGGCGAGACCCAGTACTTC. Using reference TRBV5-4 and TRBJ2-5 for the parts outside the CDR3, the full variable domain is ETGVTQSPTHLIKTRGQQVTLRCSSQSGHNTVSWYQQALGQGPQFIFQYYREEENGRGNFPPRFSGLQFPNYSSELNVNALELDDSALYLCASSGRDPGETQYFGPGTRLLVL.

This clone has only a few counts. The chain couples TRBV10-3 to TRBJ2-3, with 12 bases that match TRBD2. CDR1 and CDR2 from the germline V gene are ENHRY and SYGVKD. The CDR3 runs 15 residues. Unmatched junction bases numbered 2, after V lost 2 bases and J lost 5 bases. CDR3 protein: CAISEGTSGLDTQYF. The CDR3 region has the DNA TGTGCCATCAGTGAGGGGACTAGCGGGTTAGATACGCAGTATTTT.

This chain connects TRBV19 to TRBJ2-3, with D hard to call. The germline CDR1 and CDR2 sequences are LNHDA and SQIVND (reference sequence). Trimming took 3 bases from V and 3 from J, leaving 10 bases between them. The CDR3 is made up of 14 amino acids. This CDR3 reads CASSIGRTTDTQYF. CDR3 DNA sequence: TGTGCCAGTAGTATCGGAAGAACAACAGATACGCAGTATTTT.

The chain uses TRBV4-2 and TRBJ2-1, with D maybe TRBD2 (6 bases). The germline V gene has CDR1 LGHNA and CDR2 YNFKEQ. This CDR3 has 13 amino acids. The ends were cut back, 0 bases at V and 9 bases at J, with 9 bases in the middle. Written as DNA, the CDR3 is TGTGCCAGCAGCCAAGAGGGACTCGGTGAGCAGTTCTTC. This translates into CASSQEGLGEQFF.

V is TRBV2 and J is TRBJ1-2; D is unclear. This CDR3 has 13 amino acids. The germline V gene encodes CDR1 SNHLY and CDR2 FYNNEI. The V gene lost 2 bases and the J gene lost 4 bases, with 8 bases spanning the gap. CDR3 in DNA: TGTGCCAGCAGTGAAACCCACGGCTATGGCTACACCTTC. Translation gives CASSETHGYGYTF.

This clone was observed once. This CDR3 reads CASRPTGTDKETQYF. CDR3 bases: TGTGCCAGCAGACCAACCGGGACGGATAAAGAGACCCAGTACTTC. The V and J genes are TRBV4-2 and TRBJ2-5, with D perhaps assigned TRBD1 or TRBD2 (5 bases each). From germline, CDR1 is LGHNA and CDR2 YNFKEQ. V dropped 6 bases and J dropped 3 bases, with 17 bases sitting between them. The CDR3 runs 15 residues.

This chain links TRBV18 with TRBJ2-7; no definite D call. The CDR3 is 13 residues long. CDR1 is KGHSH and CDR2 is LQKENI in the germline V gene. V dropped 4 bases and J dropped 4 bases, with 11 bases sitting between them. CDR3 region: CASSLAPGYEQYF. CDR3 coding DNA: TGTGCCAGCTCACTAGCTCCCGGTTACGAGCAGTACTTC.

This chain links TRBV7-3 with TRBJ2-1; 7 positions agree with TRBD1. Germline V gene sequence: CDR1 SGHTA, CDR2 FQGTGA. The J segment lost 4 bases and the V segment lost 0 bases, leaving 3 bases of the junction unmatched. The CDR3 length is 15 residues. The CDR3 loop reads CASSLTPQGYNEQFF. DNA of the CDR3: TGTGCCAGCAGCTTAACTCCACAGGGGTACAATGAGCAGTTCTTC.

The chain joins TRBV7-2 to TRBJ1-2; D call uncertain. CDR1 is SGHTA and CDR2 is FQGNSA in the germline V gene. With 4 bases removed from V and 2 bases from J, the gap between germline ends came to 8 bases. This CDR3 is 13 amino acids long. CDR3 nucleotides: TGTGCCAGCAGCTCCTCCGGGAACTATGGCTACACCTTC. Its translation is CASSSSGNYGYTF.

This chain joins TRBV9 and TRBJ2-3, with D possibly matching TRBD1 (6 bases). V was shortened by 4 bases and J by 4 bases, with 13 bases between the two germline ends. The CDR3 is made up of 14 amino acids. Per germline, CDR1 SGDLS and CDR2 YYNGEE. CDR3 in amino acids: CASSKQGIPDTQYF. Here the CDR3 DNA reads TGTGCCAGCAGCAAACAGGGTATTCCAGATACGCAGTATTTT. Full variable domain (rest looked up from reference TRBV9 and TRBJ2-3): DSGVTQTPKHLITATGQRVTLRCSPRSGDLSVYWYQQSLDQGLQFLIQYYNGEERAKGNILERFSAQQFPDLHSELNLSSLELGDSALYFCASSKQGIPDTQYFGPGTRLTVL.

This clone has only one observation. The CDR3 region has the DNA TGTGCCAGCAGCCTGGCAGACCGATTGAACACTGAAGCTTTCTTT. It codes for CASSLADRLNTEAFF. The chain combines TRBV9 with TRBJ1-1; D unresolved. V was trimmed by 4 bases and J by 0 bases, leaving 13 bases between them. The length of the CDR3 is 15 residues. Germline CDR1 and CDR2: SGDLS and YYNGEE.

This chain joins TRBV5-1 and TRBJ2-7; 11 bases agree with TRBD1. The V and J ends lost 1 base and 5 bases, in that order; junction bases with no gene match: 5. The CDR3 sequence is 15 residues long. The germline V gene has CDR1 SGHRS and CDR2 YFSETQ. CDR3 bases: TGCGCCAGCAGCTTGTGGGGACAGGGGGACCACGAGCAGTACTTC. Translated, it gives CASSLWGQGDHEQYF.

This clone has just one count. V and J are TRBV2 and TRBJ2-7; D remains unclear. The CDR3 is made up of 16 amino acids. Per germline, CDR1 SNHLY and CDR2 FYNNEI. Trimming took 1 base from V and 2 from J, leaving 15 bases between them. CDR3 protein: CASSEGPGPYTYEQYF. CDR3 sequence (DNA): TGTGCCAGCAGTGAAGGTCCGGGCCCCTATACCTACGAGCAGTACTTC.

V is TRBV7-2 and J is TRBJ1-5, with a tentative D call TRBD1 (5 bases). Germline V CDR1 and CDR2: SGHTA, FQGNSA. There are 15 residues in the CDR3. Deletions cut 1 base from V and 4 bases from J, with 11 bases between. The CDR3 is CASSLVGVGNQPQHF. The CDR3 bases are TGTGCCAGCAGCTTAGTAGGGGTAGGAAATCAGCCCCAGCATTTT.

The rearrangement links TRBV4-3 to TRBJ1-2; D is unclear. Between the trimmed V and J ends, which lost 0 bases and 1 base, there was a span of 0 bases. Germline V CDR1 and CDR2: LGHNA, YSLEER. This CDR3 contains 12 residues. The CDR3 DNA reads TGCGCCAGCAGCCAAGATAACTATGGCTACACCTTC. This gives the protein CASSQDNYGYTF.

V usage is TRBV7-9 and J usage is TRBJ2-1; D uncertain. This CDR3 region has 13 residues. The germline CDR1 and CDR2 sequences are SEHNR and FQNEAQ (reference sequence). Trimming cost V 3 bases and J 3 bases, with 6 bases left between them. The DNA for the CDR3 is TGTGCCAGCAGCTTTGGCGGCTACAATGAGCAGTTCTTC. This sequence encodes CASSFGGYNEQFF.